This record concerns one T cell receptor (beta chain) sequence. Its antigen specificity is not known. Base qualities are missing; no much larger clone stands one base away. What the time point label conveys for this sample: pre-transplant. Unstimulated PBMCs, after thawing, were stained for CD3, CD4 and CD8 and then FACS-sorted into CD3+CD4+ and CD3+CD8+ populations. Each of the 8 studied subjects was randomized to immunosuppression withdrawal. The Qiagen DNeasy Blood and Tissue Kit was used for isolation of genomic DNA. Frozen genomic DNA underwent high-throughput TCRbeta CDR3 sequencing by immunoSEQ, including PCR amplification, mapping, bias correction and internal controls. As for the authors' bioinformatics: Only productive rearrangements were retained, and each unique TCRbeta sequence was defined by its CDR3 nucleotide sequence together with its V and J gene. A sequence counted as donor-reactive only if the sequence showed at least 5-fold expansion in CFSE-low cells compared with unstimulated pre-transplant cells and had a frequency of at least 0.01%. Minimum frequency thresholds were set for each subject on the basis of the unstimulated sample with the lowest template count, so that a detection power of at least 90% was ensured. Jensen-Shannon divergence between the top 1000 TCRbeta sequences post-transplant and pre-transplant was used to measure repertoire turnover. Changes in detection of donor-reactive sequences were tested with two-sided Fisher's exact tests. TCRdb obtained this table from immuneACCESS and retained in-frame rearrangements with V and J assigned. These tables miss some clones; where compared with another copy, unresolved V genes account for less than half of the shortfall, and the remainder is unexplained. The DNA gave D and trimming, while V, J and clone size come from that table. The sample table holds 15,000 or so clones, of which around 90% were seen once. Roughly half of the sample is held by the ten biggest clonotypes.

The record originates from a study of T cell clones after liver transplantation (dated by TCRdb to the late 2010s). Study-level background: The samples were obtained from ITN030ST, a randomized trial that attempted immunosuppression withdrawal within 2 years after liver transplantation. Three of the eight recipients were HCV-positive; the others were transplanted for non-autoimmune, non-viral indications. Third party-reactive TCRbeta sequences from pre-transplant MLRs were also identified as an antigen-independent comparator for donor-reactive sequences. Until randomization at 12-24 months post-transplant, subjects were given standard immunosuppression, with no induction therapy. Blood samples were collected pre-transplant, pre-randomization before withdrawal, and post-randomization after either complete withdrawal or failed withdrawal. To count as tolerant, a recipient had to stay completely off immunosuppression for at least one year without liver enzymes climbing beyond twice the upper limit of normal. After a pre-transplant mixed lymphocyte reaction, TCRbeta sequencing was used to pinpoint donor-reactive T cell clones, which were subsequently tracked in post-transplant blood. Of the 8 liver transplant recipients making up the studied cohort, 3 were classified as tolerant and 5 as non-tolerant. Paper-wide results and their limitations: Donor-reactive sequences decreased more than third party-reactive sequences, which suggests partial antigen-specific deletion that was not related to withdrawal success. Without allograft tissue specimens, donor-reactive T cells may have migrated into the graft rather than being deleted. In two subjects, low numbers of available donor cells limited the measurable donor-reactive repertoire. The conclusions were preliminary, being limited by small, heterogeneous patient numbers and by non-standardized post-transplant time points. Once repertoire turnover was taken into account, donor-reactive detection showed a significant reduction for CD4 in 7 of 8 subjects and for CD8 in 8 of 8. In 5 of 8 subjects, circulating donor-reactive CD4 TCRbeta sequences decreased significantly after transplant, regardless of tolerance or HCV status.

CDR3 length: 12 amino acids, cysteine to phenylalanine. Of all the DNA, just the CDR3 is kept, 36 bases in frame from base 1. Reading the germline V gene gives CDR1 SGHAT and CDR2 FQNNGV. V and J lose 4 bases and 9 bases, and a span of 9 bases separates them. The sequence derives from a human donor who received a liver transplant. The V gene is TRBV11-2 and the J gene is TRBJ2-2; D gene: possibly TRBD2, on 5 matching bases. Sample: CD8+ T cells from blood, taken before liver transplant. CDR3 region: CASSWGARELFF. The sequence in DNA is TGTGCCAGCAGCTGGGGAGCCCGGGAGCTGTTTTTT. With the portions outside the CDR3 filled from the reference TRBV11-2 and TRBJ2-2 genes, the complete variable region becomes EAGVAQSPRYKIIEKRQSVAFWCNPISGHATLYWYQQILGQGPKLLIQFQNNGVVDDSQLPKDRFSAERLKGVDSTLKIQPAKLEDSAVYLCASSWGARELFFGEGSRLTVL.